This T cell receptor beta chain was retrieved from a study of early T cells in non-severe SARS-CoV-2 infection (TCRdb year 2021). In terms of the full investigation: Because TCR sequencing relied on bulk RNA taken from unsorted whole blood, pairing of alpha and beta chains was not possible.

The investigation overall reported the following: Matching against VDJdb was skewed toward anti-spike CD8 responses, likely underestimated virus-specific expansions, and missed private and CD4 specificities.

Including cysteine and phenylalanine, the CDR3 has 13 amino acids. Solely the CDR3 DNA is kept, with 39 bases framed from the first base. Between the V and J ends, shortened by 5 bases and 4 bases respectively, the junction contains 11 bases. Library generation was performed with 5' RACE. TCRdb names NextSeq 500 as the instrument used. The TCR library protocol attached unique molecular identifiers to individual cDNA molecules to correct for sequencing error and PCR bias. Sequencing covered both TCR alpha and beta chains, and within each sample the abundances of alpha and beta sequences were tightly co-correlated. The paper's processing steps were these. Decombinator V4 was used to annotate TCR sequences for V gene, J gene and CDR3. Expanded TCRs were defined as changing significantly between any two time points under a Poisson model with p below 0.0001. TCR abundances were normalised to the total number of TCRs sequenced per sample and were expressed as counts per million. TRAV1-2 paired with TRAJ12, TRAJ20 or TRAJ33 defined MAIT TCRs, while TRAV10 paired with TRAJ18 defined iNKT TCRs. VDJdb, accessed 1 November 2021, was searched for CMV, EBV and SARS-CoV-2 annotated TCRs, with TCRs annotated for multiple antigens excluded. The raw public data were reprocessed by TCRdb itself: fastp quality trimming at Q25, MiXCR clonotype calling, in-frame beta chains only. Each entry merges the rows of one CDR3 protein and shows their most common DNA and genes. The V and J calls and clone size are TCRdb's, not the authors'. A total of approximately 58,000 distinct CDR3 sequences appear in this sample, roughly 6.8% of them only once. Of the sample, less than 5% is held by the ten largest clones.

This clonotype appeared a few times. Its antigen has not been determined. No per-base quality is available; no much larger clone lies one base away. The study was a case-control design nested within a healthcare worker cohort in London, UK, with weekly nasopharyngeal swab PCR tests and blood sampling. Between 23 and 31 March 2020, the week of the UK lockdown, healthcare workers were enrolled and then followed up weekly for as long as 16 weeks. The sequence was collected from an adult who was a healthcare worker with PCR-confirmed SARS-CoV-2 infection or an uninfected control (not recorded which). The chain was built from TRBV12-3 or TRBV12-4 and TRBJ1-2; 5 matching bases give a weak D call of TRBD1. The sequenced material came from whole blood. The nucleotide sequence reads as follows: TGTGCCAGCAGTCCGCAGGGACCCTATGGCTACACCTTC. Its translation reads: CASSPQGPYGYTF.